These 22 T cell receptor beta chains share one sample of origin, sequenced in a study of post-analysis software for immune sequencing data. Notes on the study in general: With TRBV5-6, TRBV5-1 and TRBV20-1 included, 4 to 6 TRBV segments were more frequent in patients than in controls.

These TCRs are of unknown antigen specificity. The authors incorporated unique molecular identifiers into the TCR beta cDNA libraries. Via MiXCR, TCRdb re-called the PCR reads, giving one row per CDR3 protein. Of approximately 630,000 distinct CDR3 sequences detected, about 60% appear once; the ten largest clones hold around 11%. The specimen was blood. All receptors come from a girl aged 2 to 9 with multiple sclerosis.

The chain carries TRBV4-2 and TRBJ2-1; unclear D gene. CDR1 and CDR2 from the germline V gene are LGHNA and YNFKEQ. V was clipped by 0 bases and J by 5 bases, with 11 bases between them. The CDR3 consists of 15 residues. This CDR3 reads CASSQDRLPNNEQFF. DNA of the CDR3: TGTGCCAGCAGCCAAGATCGGCTACCCAACAATGAGCAGTTCTTC.

This chain links TRBV12-3 or TRBV12-4 with TRBJ2-4, with 8 bases lining up with TRBD1. The ends lost 5 bases at V and 1 base at J; junction bases unmatched: 4. The CDR3 covers 15 residues. The CDR3 protein is CASSRNRGAKNIQYF. The CDR3 DNA follows: TGTGCCAGCAGTCGTAACAGGGGGGCCAAAAACATTCAGTACTTC.

There are a few counts of this clonotype. CDR3 protein: CASSLPGRPQHF. DNA of the CDR3: TGTGCCAGCAGTCTACCGGGACGGCCCCAGCATTTT. The V and J genes are TRBV12-3 or TRBV12-4 and TRBJ1-5, with D tentatively TRBD1 (5 bases). CDR3 size: 12 residues. Trimming took off 5 bases at V and 9 bases at J, with 11 bases between the two ends.

This clonotype turned up a few times. This chain links TRBV27 with TRBJ2-1; 8 positions match TRBD2. The CDR3 has 17 residues. V lost 2 bases and J lost 6; bases outside the gene matches: 12. CDR1 is MNHEY, CDR2 SMNVEV, per germline (reference sequence). CDR3 nucleotides: TGTGCCAGCAGTTTACGACCCCCCAGCGGGAGATCCAATGAGCAGTTCTTC. Its translation: CASSLRPPSGRSNEQFF.

The chain links TRBV6-2 or TRBV6-3 to TRBJ2-1; unclear D gene. CDR1 is MNHEY and CDR2 is SVGEGT in the germline V gene. V was trimmed by 5 bases and J by 2 bases, leaving 7 bases between them. CDR3 length equals 13 residues. Here the CDR3 reads CASSHNPYNEQFF. The CDR3 bases are TGTGCCAGCAGTCACAATCCCTACAATGAGCAGTTCTTC.

The rearrangement joins TRBV5-1 to TRBJ2-7; 7 bases align to TRBD1. Germline trimming cut 4 bases from V and 4 bases from J; bases unmatched to any gene: 8. CDR3 length: 14 residues. The germline V gene has CDR1 SGHRS and CDR2 YFSETQ. CDR3 region: CASSPTTGTYEQYF. The CDR3 nucleotides are TGCGCCAGCAGCCCGACGACAGGGACGTACGAGCAGTACTTC.

This clonotype has more than one count but fewer than ten. This chain uses TRBV5-1 with TRBJ2-5, with TRBD2 identical over 8 bases. This CDR3 is built from 13 residues. Germline CDR1 SGHRS, CDR2 YFSETQ. The junction had 3 bases not matched to a gene; V was cut back by 3 bases and J by 5 bases. The CDR3 spells CASSSRLAETQYF. CDR3 DNA sequence: TGCGCCAGCAGCTCCCGACTAGCGGAGACCCAGTACTTC.

A note on this clonotype: The junction does not match germline at one end; this may be a read error. This chain uses TRBV9 with TRBJ2-7; 11 bases agree with TRBD2. CDR3 length: 15 amino acids. Germline V lookup: CDR1 SGDLS, CDR2 YYNGEE. CDR3 region: CASGVEGTSGYEQYF. In DNA, the CDR3 is TGTGCCAGCGGCGTAGAAGGGACTAGCGGATACGAGCAGTACTTC. Full variable domain (outside the CDR3, taken from reference TRBV9 and TRBJ2-7): DSGVTQTPKHLITATGQRVTLRCSPRSGDLSVYWYQQSLDQGLQFLIQYYNGEERAKGNILERFSAQQFPDLHSELNLSSLELGDSALYFCASGVEGTSGYEQYFGPGTRLTVT.

This chain uses TRBV10-3 with TRBJ2-3; the match to TRBD1 covers 10 bases. CDR3 length: 14 residues. CDR1 and CDR2 (germline): ENHRY, SYGVKD. Unmatched junction bases numbered 2, after V lost 6 bases and J lost 2 bases. DNA of the CDR3: TGTGCCATCAGGGGACAGGGGTCCACAGATACGCAGTATTTT. Protein product: CAIRGQGSTDTQYF.

The chain joins TRBV10-2 to TRBJ2-7, with 11 bases fitting TRBD2. The DNA end lines up better with TRBJ2-5; the J call may be wrong. This CDR3 is 16 amino acids long. Germline CDR1 and CDR2: WSHSY and SAAADI. The CDR3 here is CASIGGTSGFGGTQYF. Here the CDR3 DNA reads TGCGCCAGCATCGGGGGGACTAGCGGTTTCGGAGGGACCCAGTACTTC.

The chain carries TRBV20-1 and TRBJ2-5; 13 bases fit TRBD2. V lost 5 bases and J lost 2; bases outside the gene matches: 8. Germline V gives CDR1 DFQATT, CDR2 SNEGSKA (reference sequence). The CDR3 loop spans 16 amino acids. CDR3 bases: TGCAGTGCTCACGGCGGACTAGCGGGGGCACAAGAGACCCAGTACTTC. It is translated as CSAHGGLAGAQETQYF.

This clonotype was seen a few times. The V gene is TRBV7-2, the J gene TRBJ2-7, with TRBD2 as a possible D gene (5 bases). The CDR3 contains 15 residues. V lost 5 bases, J lost 0 bases, and 14 bases lay in between. The germline CDR1 and CDR2 sequences are SGHTA and FQGNSA. CDR3 nucleotides: TGTGCCAGCAGCCCTGAACGGGGATTCTCCTACGAGCAGTACTTC. Translated: CASSPERGFSYEQYF.

This clonotype appeared a few times. V and J are TRBV6-5 and TRBJ2-1; D perhaps matches TRBD2 (6 bases). Per germline, CDR1 MNHEY and CDR2 SVGAGI. Between the trimmed V and J ends, which lost 4 bases and 5 bases, there was a span of 12 bases. This CDR3 is 14 amino acids long. CDR3 protein: CASSSGTSHNEQFF. Written as DNA, the CDR3 is TGTGCCAGCAGTTCTGGGACTTCTCACAATGAGCAGTTCTTC.

The chain couples TRBV5-1 to TRBJ2-6; TRBD2 aligns across 7 bases. The CDR3 is 17 residues long. Looked up from germline, CDR1 is SGHRS and CDR2 is YFSETQ. J lost 1 base, V lost 0 bases, and 4 bases had no gene match. CDR3 nucleotide sequence: TGCGCCAGCAGCTTGGATTCGGGGGGTTCTGGGGCCAACGTCCTGACTTTC. It translates to CASSLDSGGSGANVLTF. Filled out from reference TRBV5-1 and TRBJ2-6, the complete variable domain reads KAGVTQTPRYLIKTRGQQVTLSCSPISGHRSVSWYQQTPGQGLQFLFEYFSETQRNKGNFPGRFSGRQFSNSRSEMNVSTLELGDSALYLCASSLDSGGSGANVLTFGAGSRLTVL.

V is TRBV6-2 or TRBV6-3 and J is TRBJ2-3, with D tentatively TRBD1 or TRBD2 (5 bases each). V lost 6 bases and J 1 base, leaving 14 bases between the germline ends. Germline values: CDR1 MNHEY, CDR2 SVGEGT. This CDR3 comprises 15 residues. As DNA, the CDR3 is TGTGCCAGCAGACGGGGCGGTTCTGGCACAGATACGCAGTATTTT. Protein product: CASRRGGSGTDTQYF.

This clonotype was seen a few times. The CDR3 region has the DNA TGTGCCAGCAGAGGGCCTGGCTATGGCTACACCTTC. As protein: CASRGPGYGYTF. The chain recombines TRBV2 with TRBJ1-2; no clear D gene. V lost 6 bases, J lost 4 bases, and 9 bases lay in between. This CDR3 contains 12 residues. CDR1 SNHLY and CDR2 FYNNEI come from the germline V gene.

This clonotype has just a few counts. V is TRBV30 and J is TRBJ2-3, with 8 bases lining up with TRBD1. Germline V lookup: CDR1 GTSNPN, CDR2 SVGIG (reference sequence). The junction had 4 bases not matched to a gene; V was cut back by 2 bases and J by 3 bases. The CDR3 is 14 residues long. The chain's CDR3 is CAWSSQGGTDTQYF. DNA of the CDR3: TGTGCCTGGAGTTCACAGGGGGGAACAGATACGCAGTATTTT.

This clonotype appeared a single time. This chain links TRBV5-1 with TRBJ2-3; D is undetermined. The ends were cut back, 0 bases at V and 6 bases at J, with 11 bases in the middle. In germline, CDR1 is SGHRS, CDR2 YFSETQ. This CDR3 is 14 amino acids long. The CDR3 here is CASSLDGLLDTQYF. CDR3 in DNA: TGCGCCAGCAGCTTGGACGGGCTTCTGGATACGCAGTATTTT.

The V gene is TRBV6-1, the J gene TRBJ2-3, with 7 bases aligning to TRBD2. This CDR3 has 16 amino acids. V was clipped by 4 bases and J by 1 base; unmatched bases: 8. From germline, CDR1 is MNHNS and CDR2 SASEGT. The CDR3 protein is CASSAGTTSRTDTQYF. CDR3 nucleotide sequence: TGTGCCAGCAGTGCCGGGACTACTTCCCGCACAGATACGCAGTATTTT.

The chain links TRBV13 to TRBJ2-1, with no clear D. With 3 bases removed from V and 2 bases from J, the gap between germline ends came to 11 bases. The CDR3 sequence is 15 residues long. CDR1 and CDR2 (germline): PRHDT, FYEKMQ (reference sequence). The DNA of the CDR3 is TGTGCCAGCAGCTTCTTGGGTAGGGCCTACAATGAGCAGTTCTTC. Its protein is CASSFLGRAYNEQFF. Using reference TRBV13 and TRBJ2-1 for the parts outside the CDR3, the full variable domain is AAGVIQSPRHLIKEKRETATLKCYPIPRHDTVYWYQQGPGQDPQFLISFYEKMQSDKGSIPDRFSAQQFSDYHSELNMSSLELGDSALYFCASSFLGRAYNEQFFGPGTRLTVL.

This clonotype was counted between two and nine times. The chain joins TRBV20-1 to TRBJ1-2, with D possibly TRBD1 on 6 matching bases. From germline, CDR1 is DFQATT and CDR2 SNEGSKA (reference sequence). The CDR3 extends over 13 amino acids. V lost 5 bases and J lost 6, with 16 bases in between. In DNA, the CDR3 is TGCAGTGCTCCCCTACAGGGAACTGATGGCTACACCTTC. Amino acid sequence: CSAPLQGTDGYTF.

V gene TRBV7-9 combines with J gene TRBJ2-7; 10 bases align to TRBD1. The CDR3 extends over 14 amino acids. V shed 8 bases and J 4 bases; nucleotides not matched to a gene: 8. In germline, CDR1 is SEHNR, CDR2 FQNEAQ (reference sequence). The CDR3 loop is CASQGTGDKYEQYF. The CDR3 DNA reads TGTGCCAGCCAAGGGACAGGGGATAAATACGAGCAGTACTTC.